These 30 T cell receptor beta chains originate from one sample sequenced in a study of T cell responses to AZD1222 COVID-19 vaccine. The table came from immunoSEQ multiplex PCR; TCRdb's copy has only in-frame clones and leaves some out. The profile covers about 130,000 clones, with approximately 88% appearing a single time and under 9% taken by the ten largest. The source was peripheral blood, collected on day 0 of AZD1222 vaccination. The receptor source for this set is an adult in good health.

The gene calls are TRBV7-2 and TRBJ2-5; D gene uncertain. The V end was cut by 5 bases, the J end by 5 bases, with 3 bases between. CDR1 and CDR2 from the germline V gene are SGHTA and FQGNSA. The CDR3 has 10 residues. The CDR3 DNA reads as TGTGCCAGCAGCCTCGAGACCCAGTACTTC. Its translation is CASSLETQYF.

The V gene is TRBV3-1 (or the pseudogene TRBV3-2), the J gene TRBJ2-7; D unresolved. Trimming took 1 base from V and 0 from J, leaving 13 bases between them. The CDR3 loop spans 16 amino acids. Germline values: CDR1 LGHDT, CDR2 YNNKEL (reference sequence). As DNA, the CDR3 is TGTGCCAGCAGCCAAGTCCCGGGCAGGAGCTCCTACGAGCAGTACTTC. Its translation is CASSQVPGRSSYEQYF.

The chain uses TRBV28 and TRBJ1-5; no reliable D call. The V end was cut by 7 bases, the J end by 6 bases, with 22 bases between. The CDR3 length is 16 residues. CDR1 is MDHEN and CDR2 is SYDVKM in the germline V gene. CDR3 sequence: CASKGIAPTPSQPQHF. In nucleotides, the CDR3 is TGTGCCAGCAAGGGTATAGCTCCCACCCCCAGTCAGCCCCAGCATTTT. Supplemented by reference TRBV28 and TRBJ1-5, the full variable domain reads DVKVTQSSRYLVKRTGEKVFLECVQDMDHENMFWYRQDPGLGLRLIYFSYDVKMKEKGDIPEGYSVSREKKERFSLILESASTNQTSMYLCASKGIAPTPSQPQHFGDGTRLSIL.

This sequence joins TRBV18 and TRBJ2-3; 8 bases fit TRBD1. V lost 4 bases, J lost 5 bases, and 8 bases stayed unmatched. CDR1 and CDR2 from the germline V gene are KGHSH and LQKENI. The CDR3 spans 15 residues. The CDR3 DNA follows: TGTGCCAGCTCACTGGGACAGGAAGGACGAGATACGCAGTATTTT. The encoded protein is CASSLGQEGRDTQYF.

This rearrangement joins TRBV14 to TRBJ1-2; D gene ambiguous. With 2 bases removed from V and 7 bases from J, the gap between germline ends came to 17 bases. This CDR3 has 15 residues. Germline CDR1 and CDR2: SGHDN and FVKESK. The chain's CDR3 is CASSQSPSLGSGYTF. In DNA form, the CDR3 reads TGTGCCAGCAGCCAAAGTCCCAGTTTGGGGAGTGGCTACACCTTC.

The chain joins TRBV21-1 to TRBJ1-4. TRBV21-1 is assigned pseudogene status. CDR3 size: 14 residues. This CDR3 reads CASSKGVINEKLFF. CDR3 nucleotides: TGTGCCAGCAGCAAAGGGGTTATTAATGAAAAACTGTTTTTT.

This rearrangement joins TRBV30 to TRBJ2-7; a possible D gene is TRBD2 (7 bases). V was pared by 3 bases and J by 3 bases, with 15 bases between. The CDR3 consists of 14 residues. Per the germline V gene, CDR1 is GTSNPN and CDR2 is SVGIG (reference sequence). The CDR3 coding sequence is TGTGCCTGGAGGGGGGGGCGGCTTAGCTACGAGCAGTACTTC. It encodes CAWRGGRLSYEQYF.

Written as DNA, the CDR3 is TGTGCCAGCAGCCAGTCCGGGGCAACACGAAACACCATATATTTT. It is translated as CASSQSGATRNTIYF. The V and J genes are TRBV3-1 (or the pseudogene TRBV3-2) and TRBJ1-3; D may be TRBD1 (5 bases). The CDR3 runs 15 residues. Trimming shortened V by 3 bases and J by 5 bases, and 14 bases separated the two germline ends. The germline CDR1 and CDR2 sequences are LGHDT and YNNKEL (reference sequence).

The chain is built from TRBV6-6 and TRBJ1-2; 9 bases align to TRBD1. Germline CDR1 MNHNY, CDR2 SVGAGI (reference sequence). CDR3 length: 15 residues. With 4 bases clipped from V and 2 bases from J, the junction kept 5 bases outside the gene matches. CDR3 nucleotides: TGTGCCAGCAGTTCGTGGACAGGGGTAAACTATGGCTACACCTTC. It translates to CASSSWTGVNYGYTF.

The J gene is TRBJ1-1, the V gene TRBV2; possibly TRBD1 for D (5 bases). The V gene lost 1 base and the J gene lost 4 bases, with 10 bases spanning the gap. CDR1 is SNHLY, CDR2 FYNNEI, per germline. The CDR3 length is 14 residues. CDR3 DNA sequence: TGTGCCAGCAGTGAAGACAGGCTGGCCACTGAAGCTTTCTTT. Amino acids: CASSEDRLATEAFF.

V gene TRBV12-5 combines with J gene TRBJ2-2; D is possibly TRBD1 (6 bases). The CDR3 contains 16 residues. The V gene lost 3 bases and the J gene lost 2 bases, with 13 bases spanning the gap. From germline, CDR1 is LGHNT and CDR2 FRNRAP. CDR3 loop: CASGFGPDRNTGELFF. The CDR3 region has the DNA TGTGCTAGTGGTTTCGGTCCGGACAGAAACACCGGGGAGCTGTTTTTT.

About this clone itself: Mismatch with germline at one junction end may stem from a read error. The V and J genes are TRBV28 and TRBJ2-7; no firm D call. Germline V CDR1 and CDR2: MDHEN, SYDVKM. The CDR3 extends over 12 amino acids. The CDR3 DNA reads as TGTGCCAGCAGCCCAGGCTCCGACGAGCAGTACTTC. Its protein product is CASSPGSDEQYF.

The V gene is TRBV20-1, the J gene TRBJ1-2; D gene unclear. This CDR3 is 12 amino acids long. Trimming took off 3 bases at V and 2 bases at J, with 7 bases between the two ends. The V gene's germline CDR1 is DFQATT and CDR2 SNEGSKA (reference sequence). The CDR3 is CSASSVNYGYTF. The CDR3 nucleotides are TGCAGTGCTAGTTCTGTAAACTATGGCTACACCTTC.

The chain couples TRBV10-2 to TRBJ1-2; a weak D match, TRBD1 (5 bases). Germline V lookup: CDR1 WSHSY, CDR2 SAAADI. The CDR3 covers 13 residues. Deletions cut 4 bases from V and 4 bases from J, with 10 bases between. In DNA, the CDR3 is TGCGCCAGCAGTGGCGAGGGGACCTATGGCTACACCTTC. Amino acid sequence: CASSGEGTYGYTF.

The chain employs TRBV3-1 (or the pseudogene TRBV3-2) and TRBJ1-4; the match to TRBD1 covers 7 bases. This CDR3 has 17 amino acids. Germline assignment: CDR1 LGHDT and CDR2 YNNKEL (reference sequence). The V segment lost 0 bases and the J segment 7 bases; nucleotides outside the gene matches: 11. CDR3 nucleotides: TGTGCCAGCAGCCAAGAGAGGCCGGGACAGCCATGTGAAAAACTGTTTTTT. This translates into CASSQERPGQPCEKLFF.

Written as DNA, the CDR3 is TGTGCCAGCAGCTTAGGATGGCGGGAGACCCAGTACTTC. Translating it yields CASSLGWRETQYF. The chain employs TRBV11-2 and TRBJ2-5; D gene unclear. From germline, CDR1 is SGHAT and CDR2 FQNNGV. This CDR3 contains 13 residues. V lost 1 base, J lost 5 bases, and 8 bases lay in between. The full variable domain, rest sourced from reference TRBV11-2 and TRBJ2-5, is EAGVAQSPRYKIIEKRQSVAFWCNPISGHATLYWYQQILGQGPKLLIQFQNNGVVDDSQLPKDRFSAERLKGVDSTLKIQPAKLEDSAVYLCASSLGWRETQYFGPGTRLLVL.

This chain joins TRBV29-1 and TRBJ2-2; 10 bases line up with TRBD1. Per the germline V gene, CDR1 is SQVTM and CDR2 is ANQGSEA. V shed 6 bases, J shed 0 bases, and the junction held 13 bases outside the gene matches. This CDR3 comprises 18 residues. The CDR3: CSVSRRQGASANTGELFF. For the CDR3, the DNA is TGCAGCGTCTCAAGGAGACAGGGGGCCTCAGCGAACACCGGGGAGCTGTTTTTT.

This chain links TRBV27 with TRBJ2-7; D not certain. V gave up 4 bases and J gave up 0 bases, with 10 bases separating them. Per germline, CDR1 MNHEY and CDR2 SMNVEV (reference sequence). This CDR3 comprises 14 residues. The CDR3 region has the DNA TGTGCCAGCAGTTCAAACGGTTTCTCCTACGAGCAGTACTTC. Translation: CASSSNGFSYEQYF.

The genes are TRBV6-5 and TRBJ1-1; no clear D gene. The CDR3 extends over 14 amino acids. Germline V gives CDR1 MNHEY, CDR2 SVGAGI. V dropped 5 bases and J dropped 3 bases, with 13 bases sitting between them. The chain's CDR3 is CASSPTTRDTEAFF. CDR3 coding DNA: TGTGCCAGCAGTCCTACGACGAGGGACACTGAAGCTTTCTTT.

V usage is TRBV5-5 and J usage is TRBJ1-3; D not certain. This CDR3 is 15 amino acids long. V dropped 0 bases and J dropped 0 bases, with 7 bases sitting between them. The germline gives CDR1 SGHKS, CDR2 YYEKEE (reference sequence). As DNA, the CDR3 is TGTGCCAGCAGCTTGGCTGATATCTCTGGAAACACCATATATTTT. It encodes CASSLADISGNTIYF.

CDR3 coding DNA: TGTGCCAGCAGTTACAATCCAGATACAGGACAGCCCCAGCATTTT. Its translation is CASSYNPDTGQPQHF. The chain employs TRBV6-5 and TRBJ1-5, with D perhaps TRBD1 (5 bases). The CDR3 is 15 residues long. Germline CDR1 is MNHEY and CDR2 is SVGAGI. The V and J ends lost 2 bases and 7 bases respectively, with 15 bases between them.

The rearrangement links TRBV3-1 (or the pseudogene TRBV3-2) to TRBJ2-1; the D gene is possibly TRBD2 (5 bases). CDR1 and CDR2 from the germline V gene are LGHDT and YNNKEL (reference sequence). The V and J ends lost 4 bases and 9 bases respectively, with 7 bases between them. The CDR3 consists of 11 residues. CDR3 nucleotide sequence: TGTGCCAGCAGCCCCGGAGGTGAGCAGTTCTTC. It specifies CASSPGGEQFF.

The chain uses TRBV11-2 and TRBJ2-7; possible D gene TRBD2, 6 bases. Germline-derived CDR1 and CDR2 are SGHAT and FQNNGV. The length of the CDR3 is 14 residues. Deletions cut 5 bases from V and 2 bases from J, with 13 bases between. The CDR3 here is CASSHRTTPYEQYF. The CDR3 DNA is TGTGCCAGCAGCCACCGGACTACACCCTACGAGCAGTACTTC.

The gene calls are TRBV2 and TRBJ1-1; TRBD1 matches 7 bases. The CDR3 covers 11 residues. Germline trimming cut 10 bases from V and 8 bases from J; bases unmatched to any gene: 7. Germline CDR1 SNHLY, CDR2 FYNNEI. The chain's CDR3 is CATSTGREAFF. The CDR3 DNA reads as TGTGCCACATCGACAGGGAGAGAAGCTTTCTTT.

V is TRBV5-1 and J is TRBJ2-7; a possible D gene is TRBD1 (7 bases). The CDR3 runs to 14 residues. Germline assignment: CDR1 SGHRS and CDR2 YFSETQ. V lost 2 bases and J lost 7, with 16 bases in between. The CDR3 DNA reads TGCGCCAGCAGCTTCAGCCAGGGGGGACGAGAGCAGTACTTC. This encodes CASSFSQGGREQYF.

V gene TRBV4-3 combines with J gene TRBJ1-2; weak D call: TRBD1 (5 bases). V was pared by 5 bases and J by 1 base, with 11 bases between. The germline V gene has CDR1 LGHNA and CDR2 YSLEER. The CDR3 totals 14 residues. For the CDR3, the DNA is TGCGCCAGCAGCTGGGAGGGGAATAACTATGGCTACACCTTC. This encodes CASSWEGNNYGYTF.

A word on this clone: The sample holds other DNA sequences that translate to the same CDR3. The V gene is TRBV30, the J gene TRBJ1-2, with D unclear. CDR3 length: 11 amino acids. CDR1 GTSNPN and CDR2 SVGIG come from the germline V gene (reference sequence). V was shortened by 0 bases and J by 4 bases, with 3 bases between the two germline ends. The chain's CDR3 is CAWSVGYGYTF. The DNA for the CDR3 is TGTGCCTGGAGTGTAGGCTATGGCTACACCTTC.

The chain combines TRBV5-4 with TRBJ2-7; 11 bases line up with TRBD1. This CDR3 has 16 residues. CDR1 is SGHNT, CDR2 YYREEE, per germline (reference sequence). V was clipped by 4 bases and J by 4 bases; unmatched bases: 10. The chain's CDR3 is CASSKQGTGGVYEQYF. The CDR3 DNA reads TGTGCCAGCAGCAAACAAGGGACAGGGGGTGTTTACGAGCAGTACTTC.

V is TRBV7-8 and J is TRBJ2-2; TRBD2 is a possible D gene (7 bases). The germline CDR1 and CDR2 sequences are SGHVS and FQNEAQ. V gave up 5 bases and J gave up 5 bases, with 9 bases separating them. CDR3 length equals 13 residues. The DNA of the CDR3 is TGTGCCAGCAGCCGGGGGGCGACCGGGGAGCTGTTTTTT. Residues: CASSRGATGELFF.

This sequence joins TRBV7-9 and TRBJ1-3; D ambiguous. Germline V CDR1 and CDR2: SEHNR, FQNEAQ (reference sequence). CDR3 length: 15 amino acids. Trimming removed 1 base from V and 0 bases from J, with 7 bases in between. The CDR3 region is CASSLVAASGNTIYF. In DNA, the CDR3 is TGTGCCAGCAGCTTAGTGGCGGCCTCTGGAAACACCATATATTTT.